These 8 T cell receptor beta chains were sequenced from one sample in a study of T-cell reconstitution after alpha-beta-depleted transplantation in children. Unique molecular identifiers were built into the TCRbeta library. TCRdb reprocessed the PCR reads with MiXCR, giving one entry per CDR3 protein. The table shows 600,000 to 700,000 distinct CDR3 sequences, with 13% occurring only once. The sample here was PBMCs, taken before TCRalphabeta/CD19-depleted stem cell transplant. The origin of the receptors is a girl aged 2-10 years with congenital amegakaryocytic thrombocytopenia, due to receive a stem cell transplant.

In its sample, this clonotype was seen a few times. The V gene is TRBV4-1, the J gene TRBJ2-1; possible D gene TRBD2, 6 bases. Germline V gene data show CDR1 as MGHRA and CDR2 as YSYEKL. The CDR3 covers 18 residues. The germline V and J ends were trimmed by 1 base and 4 bases, with 20 bases remaining between them. CDR3 nucleotides: TGCGCCAGCAGCCAAGCCCTAGGGCGGCGGGGCGGATACAATGAGCAGTTCTTC. Translation gives CASSQALGRRGGYNEQFF.

This clonotype was counted at least ten times. The J gene is TRBJ2-3, the V gene TRBV29-1, with 9 bases lining up with TRBD1. The CDR3 consists of 16 residues. The germline gives CDR1 SQVTM, CDR2 ANQGSEA. J gave up 2 bases and V 0 bases, and 6 bases lay outside the gene matches. CDR3 in DNA: TGCAGCGTTGAAGATATCACAGGGGGCAACACAGATACGCAGTATTTT. Its protein product is CSVEDITGGNTDTQYF.

This clonotype occurred many times. This chain joins TRBV20-1 and TRBJ2-3; the D gene is possibly TRBD2 (6 bases). This CDR3 is 14 amino acids long. Germline V CDR1 and CDR2: DFQATT, SNEGSKA (reference sequence). Trimming shortened V by 6 bases and J by 2 bases, and 15 bases separated the two germline ends. The CDR3 reads CSALTSRFTDTQYF. CDR3 nucleotides: TGCAGTGCCCTAACTAGCAGATTCACAGATACGCAGTATTTT.

At least ten counts were recorded for this clonotype. This chain uses TRBV29-1 with TRBJ2-7, with 7 positions matching TRBD1. Germline assignment: CDR1 SQVTM and CDR2 ANQGSEA. There are 14 residues in the CDR3. The V segment lost 4 bases and the J segment 3 bases; nucleotides outside the gene matches: 9. CDR3 amino acids: CSVVRPDRVYEQYF. The CDR3 DNA follows: TGCAGCGTTGTCCGTCCTGACAGGGTCTACGAGCAGTACTTC.

The chain recombines TRBV5-1 with TRBJ2-6; the match to TRBD1 covers 7 bases. Germline CDR1 and CDR2: SGHRS and YFSETQ. This CDR3 contains 17 residues. With 3 bases clipped from V and 0 bases from J, the junction kept 6 bases outside the gene matches. The CDR3 nucleotides read TGCGCCAGCAGCTCAGGGGACAGATACTCTGGGGCCAACGTCCTGACTTTC. Its translation: CASSSGDRYSGANVLTF.

Of note for this clonotype: The missing conserved phenylalanine or tryptophan at the end of this CDR3 makes a read error likely. CDR3 sequence (DNA): TGTGCCAGCAGCAGAACCGGGACTAGCGCCTTACAGGAGCAGTACTAC. Its protein product is CASSRTGTSALQEQYY. The chain links TRBV5-4 to TRBJ2-7, with TRBD2 identical over 10 bases. The V gene's germline CDR1 is SGHNT and CDR2 YYREEE (reference sequence). This CDR3 region has 16 residues. V lost 4 bases, J lost 7 bases, and 14 bases stayed unmatched.

This clonotype was detected once. It is likely a read error, because the conserved phenylalanine at the end of the CDR3 is missing. The V gene is TRBV29-1, the J gene TRBJ2-3; D perhaps matches TRBD1 (5 bases). Per the germline V gene, CDR1 is SQVTM and CDR2 is ANQGSEA. V was cut by 6 bases and J by 11 bases, with 18 bases left in between. The CDR3 runs 12 residues. The chain's CDR3 is CSVDQGRYGQYY. CDR3 in DNA: TGCAGCGTGGACCAGGGTAGATACGGGCAGTATTAT.

This clonotype was found many times. The chain couples TRBV7-9 to TRBJ2-3; D may be TRBD2 (6 bases). Trimming took off 2 bases at V and 1 base at J, with 10 bases between the two ends. CDR1 SEHNR and CDR2 FQNEAQ come from the germline V gene (reference sequence). The CDR3 is 15 residues long. The CDR3 is CASSLPRRGTDTQYF. In DNA, the CDR3 is TGTGCCAGCAGCTTACCCCGGAGGGGCACAGATACGCAGTATTTT.